The rows below give T cell receptor beta chains drawn from one sample of a study of cytomegalovirus exposure and HLA in healthy donors. Profiling relied on immunoSEQ multiplex PCR, and the TCRdb table lists in-frame clones only, not all of them. The sample lists more than 85,000 clones; approximately 72% were seen once. The material sequenced was PBMCs. These receptor sequences come from a man between 25 and 39 years old in good health and CMV-seropositive. CDR3s include the opening cysteine and the closing phenylalanine or tryptophan. The order of the fields is D gene, J gene, V gene, clone size, CDR3 protein, CDR3 DNA. D genes are given only for firm matches. The listing skips clone size in some rows; elsewhere it reads once, few, many or a size class.

d_gene: .
j_gene: TRBJ1-1
v_gene: TRBV30
abundance: .
CDR3aa: CAWGTRMNTEAFF
CDR3nt: TGTGCCTGGGGGACACGTATGAACACTGAAGCTTTCTTT

d_gene: .
j_gene: TRBJ2-1
v_gene: TRBV4-1
abundance: .
CDR3aa: CASSQERASSYNEQFF
CDR3nt: TGCGCCAGCAGCCAAGAAAGAGCTTCCTCCTACAATGAGCAGTTCTTC

d_gene: TRBD1
j_gene: TRBJ1-1
v_gene: TRBV5-1
abundance: .
CDR3aa: CASSPGQGASEAFF
CDR3nt: TGCGCCAGCAGCCCCGGACAGGGGGCGTCTGAAGCTTTCTTT

d_gene: .
j_gene: TRBJ1-1
v_gene: TRBV10-3
abundance: .
CDR3aa: CAISELTVNTEAFF
CDR3nt: TGTGCCATCAGTGAGTTGACAGTCAACACTGAAGCTTTCTTT

d_gene: TRBD1
j_gene: TRBJ1-1
v_gene: TRBV13
abundance: few
CDR3aa: CASSLRQGSGTEAFF
CDR3nt: TGTGCCAGCAGCCTAAGACAGGGTTCGGGGACTGAAGCTTTCTTT

d_gene: .
j_gene: TRBJ2-1
v_gene: TRBV11-2
abundance: .
CDR3aa: CASHRTNNEQFF
CDR3nt: TGTGCCAGCCATCGAACAAACAATGAGCAGTTCTTC

d_gene: .
j_gene: TRBJ2-1
v_gene: TRBV28
abundance: .
CDR3aa: CASSFSLEQFF
CDR3nt: TGTGCCAGCAGTTTCTCTCTGGAGCAGTTCTTC

d_gene: TRBD1
j_gene: TRBJ2-7
v_gene: TRBV7-6
abundance: .
CDR3aa: CASSLSGLGTGNGQYF
CDR3nt: TGTGCCAGCAGCTTATCGGGCCTAGGGACAGGGAACGGGCAGTACTTC

d_gene: .
j_gene: TRBJ2-1
v_gene: TRBV28
abundance: few
CDR3aa: CASSLFSLRYNEQFF
CDR3nt: TGTGCCAGCAGTTTATTTAGCCTCCGCTACAATGAGCAGTTCTTC

d_gene: .
j_gene: TRBJ1-1
v_gene: TRBV30
abundance: .
CDR3aa: CAWSEFSDSGEAFF
CDR3nt: TGTGCCTGGAGCGAATTTTCGGACAGCGGTGAAGCTTTCTTT

d_gene: .
j_gene: TRBJ1-3
v_gene: TRBV11-2
abundance: .
CDR3aa: CAGSFTRIAGNTIYF
CDR3nt: TGTGCCGGCAGTTTCACCAGGATTGCCGGAAACACCATATATTTT

d_gene: .
j_gene: TRBJ1-6
v_gene: TRBV28
abundance: .
CDR3aa: CASSLGQDSYNSPLHF
CDR3nt: TGTGCCAGCAGTTTAGGGCAGGACTCCTATAATTCACCCCTCCACTTT

d_gene: .
j_gene: TRBJ1-2
v_gene: TRBV5-6
abundance: .
CDR3aa: CASSSGGSGYNYGYTF
CDR3nt: TGTGCCAGCAGCTCGGGTGGATCGGGGTATAACTATGGCTACACCTTC

d_gene: .
j_gene: TRBJ1-1
v_gene: TRBV6-1
abundance: few
CDR3aa: CASSEVSPLAEAFF
CDR3nt: TGTGCCAGCAGTGAAGTGAGCCCATTGGCTGAAGCTTTCTTT

d_gene: .
j_gene: TRBJ2-3
v_gene: TRBV19
abundance: .
CDR3aa: CASSLGLPIFADTQYF
CDR3nt: TGTGCCAGTAGTCTGGGACTTCCTATCTTTGCGGATACGCAGTATTTT

d_gene: .
j_gene: TRBJ2-3
v_gene: TRBV2
abundance: .
CDR3aa: CASSEWVLRGTDTQYF
CDR3nt: TGTGCCAGCAGTGAATGGGTCTTGAGGGGCACAGATACGCAGTATTTT

d_gene: .
j_gene: TRBJ2-7
v_gene: TRBV4-1
abundance: .
CDR3aa: CASSQGRGGRVSDVGGEQYF
CDR3nt: TGCGCCAGCAGCCAAGGGAGGGGGGGCAGGGTCTCGGATGTGGGGGGCGAGCAGTACTTC

d_gene: TRBD2
j_gene: TRBJ2-5
v_gene: TRBV9
abundance: few
CDR3aa: CASSTRWGGGPGETQYF
CDR3nt: TGTGCCAGCAGCACCCGTTGGGGCGGGGGGCCGGGAGAGACCCAGTACTTC

d_gene: .
j_gene: TRBJ1-6
v_gene: TRBV4-1
abundance: .
CDR3aa: CASSRPLGGSYNSPLHF
CDR3nt: TGCGCCAGCAGCCGCCCTCTCGGGGGCTCCTATAATTCACCCCTCCACTTT

d_gene: TRBD1
j_gene: TRBJ2-7
v_gene: TRBV13
abundance: .
CDR3aa: CASSLRGAGTGMLEAYEQYF
CDR3nt: TGTGCCAGCAGCTTAAGGGGGGCCGGGACAGGGATGTTGGAGGCCTACGAGCAGTACTTC

d_gene: TRBD2
j_gene: TRBJ2-1
v_gene: TRBV13
abundance: .
CDR3aa: CASSSTSGSNNEQFF
CDR3nt: TGTGCCAGCAGCTCAACTAGCGGCTCCAACAATGAGCAGTTCTTC

d_gene: .
j_gene: TRBJ2-2
v_gene: TRBV19
abundance: .
CDR3aa: CASIGMEGTGELFF
CDR3nt: TGTGCCAGTATCGGGATGGAGGGGACCGGGGAGCTGTTTTTT

d_gene: .
j_gene: TRBJ1-3
v_gene: TRBV4-1
abundance: .
CDR3aa: CASRPLLQTNTIYF
CDR3nt: TGCGCCAGCAGGCCCCTACTTCAGACTAACACCATATATTTT

d_gene: .
j_gene: TRBJ1-4
v_gene: TRBV18
abundance: .
CDR3aa: CASSLEGLEKLFF
CDR3nt: TGTGCCAGCTCACTGGAGGGGTTAGAAAAACTGTTTTTT

d_gene: .
j_gene: TRBJ2-5
v_gene: TRBV7-2
abundance: once
CDR3aa: CASRGAPQETQYF
CDR3nt: TGTGCCAGCAGAGGGGCTCCACAAGAGACCCAGTACTTC

d_gene: .
j_gene: TRBJ1-2
v_gene: TRBV2
abundance: .
CDR3aa: CASSDGHYGYTF
CDR3nt: TGTGCCAGCAGTGATGGGCACTATGGCTACACCTTC

d_gene: TRBD2
j_gene: TRBJ2-7
v_gene: TRBV27
abundance: .
CDR3aa: CASRRGRESSYEQYF
CDR3nt: TGTGCCAGCAGACGGGGGAGGGAAAGCTCCTACGAGCAGTACTTC

d_gene: TRBD1
j_gene: TRBJ2-4
v_gene: TRBV30
abundance: once
CDR3aa: CAWSLDRVLYF
CDR3nt: TGTGCCTGGAGTTTGGACAGGGTATTGTACTTC

d_gene: .
j_gene: TRBJ2-1
v_gene: TRBV27
abundance: once
CDR3aa: CASSFGPNNEQFF
CDR3nt: TGTGCCAGCAGTTTTGGGCCGAACAATGAGCAGTTCTTC

d_gene: .
j_gene: TRBJ2-1
v_gene: TRBV28
abundance: .
CDR3aa: CASSSPSSYNEQFF
CDR3nt: TGTGCCAGCAGTTCCCCGAGCTCCTACAATGAGCAGTTCTTC

d_gene: .
j_gene: TRBJ2-2
v_gene: TRBV7-9
abundance: .
CDR3aa: CASSLVTERELFF
CDR3nt: TGTGCCAGCAGCTTAGTGACAGAGAGGGAGCTGTTTTTT

d_gene: TRBD1
j_gene: TRBJ2-2
v_gene: TRBV10-1
abundance: .
CDR3aa: CARGAGGFTGELFF
CDR3nt: TGCGCCAGGGGGGCAGGGGGCTTTACCGGGGAGCTGTTTTTT

d_gene: .
j_gene: TRBJ2-7
v_gene: TRBV4-2
abundance: .
CDR3aa: CASSQGNTYEQYF
CDR3nt: TGTGCCAGCAGCCAAGGTAACACCTACGAGCAGTACTTC

d_gene: TRBD2
j_gene: TRBJ2-7
v_gene: TRBV7-2
abundance: .
CDR3aa: CASSLVLAGGRPYEQYF
CDR3nt: TGTGCCAGCAGCTTAGTCCTAGCGGGAGGACGTCCCTACGAGCAGTACTTC

d_gene: TRBD1
j_gene: TRBJ2-2
v_gene: TRBV6-5
abundance: few
CDR3aa: CASRTGGAGELFF
CDR3nt: TGTGCCAGCAGGACAGGGGGCGCCGGGGAGCTGTTTTTT

d_gene: .
j_gene: TRBJ1-5
v_gene: TRBV4-3
abundance: .
CDR3aa: CASSPGTNSNQPQHF
CDR3nt: TGCGCCAGCAGCCCCGGGACAAATAGCAATCAGCCCCAGCATTTT

d_gene: .
j_gene: TRBJ1-1
v_gene: TRBV7-9
abundance: once
CDR3aa: CASSLVAGSNAEAFF
CDR3nt: TGTGCCAGCAGCTTAGTAGCAGGGTCGAACGCTGAAGCTTTCTTT